This T cell receptor (beta chain) stems from a study of vaccination and CD4 T cells after COVID-19 (dated by TCRdb to 2022 to 2024). In the study overall: Convalescent patients had a positive SARS-CoV-2 result on nasal swab PCR, and of these patients, several had mild disease and one had severe disease. Participants got two doses of the Pfizer-BioNTech BNT162b2 vaccine (n=8) or two doses of the Moderna mRNA-1273 vaccine (n=2). Post-COVID blood samples were collected from convalescent patients a median of around 100 days after diagnosis, with a range of roughly 30 to 161 days. Post-vaccine blood samples were collected a median of approximately 77 days after the second vaccine dose, ranging from roughly 13 to 241 days. In under twelve COVID-19 convalescent patients and several infection-naive healthy vaccine recipients, researchers compared the spike-specific CD4+ TCR repertoire from before mRNA vaccination with the repertoire from after. Control cultures received a CEFX viral epitope pool as the positive control, an HIV-1 Nef peptide pool as the negative control, or no peptide. The cultures were stimulated with overlapping spike peptide pools from SARS-CoV-2 and from the common cold coronaviruses HCoV-NL63, HCoV-OC43 and HCoV-229E. The convalescent cohort comprised six males and four females, including two Hispanic individuals, seven Caucasians, two Asians and one multiracial person. Results the study describes overall, beyond this receptor: Of the vaccine-specific clones in convalescent patients, 304 of 307, or nearly all, reacted only to SARS-CoV-2 spike and did not cross-react with common cold coronaviruses. Although the median number of SARS-CoV-2-reactive clonotypes went up from 20 to 25 after infection to 38 after vaccination, the increase was not significant. In convalescent patients, a median around 86% of post-vaccine SARS-CoV-2-reactive clones were detected only after vaccination, and vaccine-specific priming was suggested by this finding. Relatively few convalescent patients were included in the study, and early timepoints after natural infection were not analyzed.

From cysteine to phenylalanine, the CDR3 is 14 amino acids long. Kept here is only the CDR3 DNA, which spans 42 bases and is read in frame from base 1. The germline V gene (reference sequence) yields SEHNR for CDR1 and FQNEAQ for CDR2. Clipping removes 3 bases from V and 3 bases from J, with 4 as the unmatched junction base count. A note on this clonotype: This clone's antigen is unknown. No much larger clone is present one base from it, and per-base qualities are unavailable.

In light of the paper, this sample's treatment or condition label describes: 10-day PBMC culture with coronavirus spike peptide pools or control peptides (ViraFEST assay). The study used the ViraFEST assay, which expanded antigen-specific T cells with peptide pools and then identified expanded clonotypes by TCR sequencing. The convalescent patients' positive SARS-CoV-2 PCR tests fell between March and December 2020, which was before the Alpha, Beta and Delta variants emerged in the United States. Each well held 2.2 million or so PBMCs cultured in IMDM containing about 5% human AB serum and 9 to 10 IU/ml IL-2, with roughly 10 ug/ml peptide pools added. On days 3 and 7, half of the culture medium was replaced with fresh IL-2-containing medium. After about nine days of culture, CD4+ T cells were isolated by negative selection with the EasySep CD4+ T cell isolation kit. PBMCs were separated from whole blood using Ficoll-Paque Plus gradient centrifugation and then either used fresh or cryopreserved at -140C. Each culture condition was generally run in triplicate wells.

Library preparation employed PCR. At the Johns Hopkins FTIC core, DNA from the cultured CD4+ T cells underwent TCR sequencing with the Oncomine TCR Beta short-read assay. The QIAamp micro DNA kit was used to extract genomic DNA from the cultured CD4+ T cells. Oncomine TCR Beta libraries made from cultured CD4+ T cells were pooled using unique dual indexes and sequenced on an Illumina iSeq 100. Turning to the authors' computational methods: Non-productive sequences were removed, and CDR3s that did not start with C, did not end with F or W, or were shorter than 7 amino acids were discarded. The MANAFEST web application was used to identify antigen-specific clonotypes by comparing peptide-stimulated wells against reference wells and other culture wells. For a clone to be called positive, the clone needed an FDR below 0.05, an odds ratio above 5, and a productive frequency above 0.1% in at least two of three replicate wells. Cross-reactive clonotypes were defined as significantly expanded in both SARS-CoV-2 spike wells and at least one common cold coronavirus spike condition. Levenshtein distances (stringdist) and unrooted phylogenetic trees (ape) in R version 3.6.1 were used to assess CDR3 homology. TCRdb took the public reads, trimmed them with fastp at Q25, ran MiXCR for clone calling and kept in-frame beta chains. All rows with the same CDR3 protein become a single entry with the most common DNA and genes. Clone size and V and J calls follow TCRdb, not the original study. The sample includes tens of thousands of distinct CDR3 sequences, with about 60% observed a single time. The ten top clones hold approximately 7.8% of the sample.

This receptor was identified in a human donor who had recovered from COVID-19. What was sequenced was CD4+ T cells from blood, cultured in vitro. This receptor chain uses TRBV7-9 and TRBJ1-1, with TRBD1 identical over 7 junction bases. Read as DNA, the sequence is TGTGCCAGCAGCTTGGGGGACAGACACACTGAAGCTTTCTTT. The resulting protein is CASSLGDRHTEAFF.